The next 21 T cell receptor beta chains were all read from a single sample in a study of CD8 T cells in ankylosing spondylitis. Via MiXCR, TCRdb re-called the 5' RACE reads, giving one row per CDR3 protein. The sample comprises around 130,000 distinct CDR3 sequences, around 7% of which are singletons, and less than 15% rests with the top ten. Sequences were obtained from blood, either unsorted or a sorted T cell fraction (not recorded which). These receptors all stem from a male donor with ankylosing spondylitis or in good health (not recorded which).

This clonotype was counted ten times or more. The J gene is TRBJ1-2, the V gene TRBV10-3; D remains unclear. This CDR3 has 13 amino acids. The V end was cut by 0 bases, the J end by 4 bases, with 6 bases between. Germline CDR1 ENHRY, CDR2 SYGVKD. The CDR3 DNA reads as TGTGCCATCAGTGAGTCGATTATCTATGGCTACACCTTC. Translation gives CAISESIIYGYTF.

This clonotype was picked up many times. This chain uses TRBV20-1 with TRBJ2-1; 14 bases align to TRBD2. The CDR3 has 15 amino acids. Trimming at V came to 2 bases and at J to 6 bases, leaving 3 bases not matched to a gene. Germline V gene lookup returns CDR1 DFQATT and CDR2 SNEGSKA (reference sequence). CDR3 residues: CSARPGLAGVNEQFF. The CDR3 DNA reads as TGCAGTGCTAGACCGGGACTAGCGGGAGTCAATGAGCAGTTCTTC.

This clonotype was counted at least ten times. V usage is TRBV29-1 and J usage is TRBJ2-5, with D unresolved. Germline V gene data show CDR1 as SQVTM and CDR2 as ANQGSEA. The V end was cut by 4 bases, the J end by 5 bases, with 11 bases between. The CDR3 loop spans 12 amino acids. Here the CDR3 DNA reads TGCAGCGTTGCCTTCGGTGGGGAGACCCAGTACTTC. Protein: CSVAFGGETQYF.

This clonotype was detected many times. V and J are TRBV5-1 and TRBJ1-6, with a possible D match to TRBD1 (5 bases). The V end was cut by 3 bases, the J end by 7 bases, with 14 bases between. Germline values: CDR1 SGHRS, CDR2 YFSETQ. The CDR3 is 15 amino acids. CDR3 region: CASSWAGTENSPLHF. CDR3 bases: TGCGCCAGCAGCTGGGCCGGGACGGAAAATTCACCCCTCCACTTT.

In this sample, this clonotype turned up many times. This chain joins TRBV3-1 and TRBJ1-1, with a possible D match to TRBD1 (5 bases). Trimming removed 4 bases at V and 0 bases at J, with 9 bases between. CDR3 length: 14 amino acids. The germline V gene has CDR1 LGHDT and CDR2 YNNKEL (reference sequence). CDR3 DNA: TGTGCCAGCAGCCCCAGGGTTTTGAACACTGAAGCTTTCTTT. Translating it yields CASSPRVLNTEAFF.

This clonotype was seen repeatedly, ten times or more. This chain links TRBV5-1 with TRBJ1-1; D call uncertain. The ends were cut back, 0 bases at V and 1 base at J, with 13 bases in the middle. CDR3 length: 16 residues. Germline V CDR1 and CDR2: SGHRS, YFSETQ. The CDR3 spells CASSLGFRTQNTEAFF. DNA for the CDR3: TGCGCCAGCAGCTTGGGTTTTAGGACTCAGAACACTGAAGCTTTCTTT.

The chain links TRBV11-2 to TRBJ2-3, with D perhaps TRBD2 (5 bases). V gave up 1 base and J gave up 1 base, with 9 bases separating them. Germline values: CDR1 SGHAT, CDR2 FQNNGV. CDR3 size: 15 residues. The chain's CDR3 is CASSLGSVRTDTQYF. CDR3 nucleotide sequence: TGTGCCAGCAGCTTAGGTAGCGTTCGCACAGATACGCAGTATTTT.

Ten or more counts support this clonotype. The genes are TRBV2 and TRBJ1-1; no clear D. V was cut by 6 bases and J by 3 bases, with 5 bases left in between. From germline, CDR1 is SNHLY and CDR2 FYNNEI. The CDR3 is 11 amino acids. CDR3 bases: TGTGCCAGCAGCCGTGACACTGAAGCTTTCTTT. It is translated as CASSRDTEAFF.

This clonotype appeared many times. The CDR3 region has the DNA TGTGCCAGCAGCTTAGATCCGAGACTAGAATTACGGAATGAGCAGTTCTTC. It encodes CASSLDPRLELRNEQFF. The gene calls are TRBV11-2 and TRBJ2-1, with D possibly matching TRBD2 (6 bases). CDR1 is SGHAT, CDR2 FQNNGV, per germline. Trimming removed 0 bases at V and 7 bases at J, with 19 bases between. This CDR3 contains 17 residues.

This clonotype was recorded at least ten times. V gene TRBV20-1 combines with J gene TRBJ2-1, with D perhaps matching TRBD2 (5 bases). The V gene's germline CDR1 is DFQATT and CDR2 SNEGSKA (reference sequence). Trimming pared 0 bases from V and 8 bases from J, leaving 8 bases between. The CDR3 length is 12 residues. The CDR3 bases are TGCAGTGCTAGAGATTCCGGGGATGAGCAGTTCTTC. Its protein is CSARDSGDEQFF.

This clonotype has a count of ten or more. The rearrangement links TRBV5-1 to TRBJ2-7; 7 bases line up with TRBD1. This CDR3 comprises 14 residues. The junction had 8 bases not matched to a gene; V was cut back by 4 bases and J by 4 bases. The V gene's germline CDR1 is SGHRS and CDR2 YFSETQ. In DNA form, the CDR3 reads TGCGCCAGCAGCATCCGGGACAGTGGTTACGAGCAGTACTTC. It codes for CASSIRDSGYEQYF.

This clonotype was seen at least ten times. V gene TRBV7-2 combines with J gene TRBJ1-1; D not certain. Trimming took 6 bases from V and 1 from J, leaving 15 bases between them. In germline, CDR1 is SGHTA, CDR2 FQGNSA. CDR3 length: 15 amino acids. Written as DNA, the CDR3 is TGTGCCAGCAGACACACTGGCAGAGAGAACACTGAAGCTTTCTTT. It specifies CASRHTGRENTEAFF. Full variable domain (remainder filled in from reference TRBV7-2 and TRBJ1-1): GAGVSQSPSNKVTEKGKDVELRCDPISGHTALYWYRQSLGQGLEFLIYFQGNSAPDKSGLPSDRFSAERTGGSVSTLTIQRTQQEDSAVYLCASRHTGRENTEAFFGQGTRLTVV.

This clonotype was seen at least ten times. The rearrangement links TRBV3-1 to TRBJ2-4; no reliable D call. The CDR3 runs to 14 residues. Germline CDR1 is LGHDT and CDR2 is YNNKEL (reference sequence). V gave up 4 bases and J gave up 1 base, with 8 bases separating them. In nucleotides, the CDR3 is TGTGCCAGCAGCCCTGCCCGGGCCAAAAACATTCAGTACTTC. Translation gives CASSPARAKNIQYF.

The rearrangement uses TRBV6-2 or TRBV6-3 and TRBJ2-1; 7 bases match TRBD2. Germline V CDR1 and CDR2: MNHEY, SVGEGT. This CDR3 has 16 residues. V lost 4 bases, J lost 0 bases, and 6 bases stayed unmatched. This CDR3 is CASSSGLVSSYNEQFF. DNA for the CDR3: TGTGCCAGCAGTTCTGGACTAGTCAGCTCCTACAATGAGCAGTTCTTC.

The table lists this clonotype with many counts. The chain is built from TRBV12-3 or TRBV12-4 and TRBJ2-1, with TRBD1 as a possible D gene (5 bases). V gave up 7 bases and J gave up 15 bases, with 16 bases separating them. CDR3 size: 11 residues. CDR3 DNA: TGTGCCAGCACTAAGACAGCGCGGCTGTTCTTC. It encodes CASTKTARLFF.

This clonotype was counted at least ten times. J is TRBJ2-1 and V is TRBV20-1; TRBD2 matches at 8 bases. Germline V lookup: CDR1 DFQATT, CDR2 SNEGSKA (reference sequence). Losses at the gene ends were 3 bases for V and 9 bases for J; bases not matched to a gene: 7. The CDR3 covers 13 residues. The CDR3 loop reads CSARSLSGGEQFF. The CDR3 nucleotides read TGCAGTGCTAGGTCCCTAAGCGGGGGTGAGCAGTTCTTC.

This clonotype was recorded many times. This chain connects TRBV12-3 or TRBV12-4 to TRBJ2-7; D is perhaps TRBD1 (6 bases). Trimming took 5 bases from V and 0 from J, leaving 11 bases between them. The CDR3 spans 14 residues. CDR3 nucleotide sequence: TGTGCCAGCAGTGTTCAGACAGGCTCCTACGAGCAGTACTTC. The encoded protein is CASSVQTGSYEQYF.

This clonotype was seen many times. One end of the junction does not line up with germline, which may come from a read error. This rearrangement joins TRBV7-7 to TRBJ2-2; tentatively, D is TRBD1 (6 bases). CDR1 is SSHAT, CDR2 FNYEAQ, per germline (reference sequence). The CDR3 length is 15 residues. CDR3 residues: CASSWGLGNAGELFF. CDR3 bases: TGTGCTAGCAGTTGGGGGCTAGGGAACGCCGGGGAGCTGTTTTTT.

This clonotype showed up many times. The chain uses TRBV7-3 and TRBJ2-3; TRBD1 is a possible D gene (5 bases). V lost 3 bases, J lost 7 bases, and 5 bases lay in between. Germline CDR1 SGHTA, CDR2 FQGTGA. This CDR3 is 11 amino acids long. The CDR3 reads CASSLDNTQYF. The CDR3 bases are TGTGCCAGCAGCTTGGACAATACGCAGTATTTT. Using reference TRBV7-3 and TRBJ2-3 for the parts outside the CDR3, the full variable domain is GAGVSQTPSNKVTEKGKYVELRCDPISGHTALYWYRQSLGQGPEFLIYFQGTGAADDSGLPNDRFFAVRPEGSVSTLKIQRTERGDSAVYLCASSLDNTQYFGPGTRLTVL.

This clonotype was found many times. The rearrangement links TRBV5-1 to TRBJ2-5; maybe TRBD2 (6 bases). The CDR3 totals 15 residues. CDR1 is SGHRS, CDR2 YFSETQ, per germline. Trimming took 3 bases from V and 1 from J, leaving 13 bases between them. CDR3 residues: CASSSGLPPQETQYF. CDR3 coding DNA: TGCGCCAGCAGCTCCGGACTACCCCCCCAAGAGACCCAGTACTTC.

This clonotype was observed many times. The rearrangement uses TRBV6-1 and TRBJ2-7; D perhaps matches TRBD1 (6 bases). The CDR3 has 14 residues. V was cut by 6 bases and J by 4 bases, with 16 bases left in between. Per the germline V gene, CDR1 is MNHNS and CDR2 is SASEGT. CDR3: CASSRTRGVYEQYF. The CDR3 coding sequence is TGTGCCAGCAGCCGCACCAGGGGCGTATACGAGCAGTACTTC.